The next 8 T cell receptor beta chains were all read from a single sample in a study of blood T cell repertoires in COVID-19. Using immunoSEQ multiplex PCR, the repertoire was profiled, and TCRdb retains in-frame clones only, with some absent. Among about 90,000 clones listed, around 92% were seen once. The sequenced material came from peripheral blood. All receptors derive from a woman aged 60-75 years with active COVID-19.

This clone occurred once. The genes are TRBV18 and TRBJ1-1; 9 bases agree with TRBD1. Germline CDR1 is KGHSH and CDR2 is LQKENI. The CDR3 consists of 13 residues. The V segment lost 6 bases and the J segment 4 bases; nucleotides outside the gene matches: 3. In nucleotides, the CDR3 is TGTGCCAGCTCTACAGGGGGCGGCACTGAAGCTTTCTTT. Protein: CASSTGGGTEAFF.

The J gene is TRBJ1-6, the V gene TRBV19, with D unresolved. Trimming left V 5 bases short and J 0 bases short, with 11 bases between. This CDR3 has 16 residues. Looked up from germline, CDR1 is LNHDA and CDR2 is SQIVND (reference sequence). The CDR3 is CASSVTGSSYNSPLHF. In DNA form, the CDR3 reads TGTGCCAGTAGTGTCACCGGGAGCTCCTATAATTCACCCCTCCACTTT.

The chain is built from TRBV3-1 (or the pseudogene TRBV3-2) and TRBJ2-7; the match to TRBD1 covers 7 bases. This CDR3 is built from 15 residues. Germline CDR1 and CDR2: LGHDT and YNNKEL (reference sequence). Trimming took 4 bases from V and 5 from J; bases not matched to a gene: 11. The CDR3 DNA reads as TGTGCCAGCAGCCGGCAAACCGGGACAGAGAACGAGCAGTACTTC. Protein: CASSRQTGTENEQYF.

The chain couples TRBV5-1 to TRBJ2-7; weak D call: TRBD1 (6 bases). V lost 4 bases, J lost 0 bases, and 20 bases lay in between. From germline, CDR1 is SGHRS and CDR2 YFSETQ. This CDR3 has 17 residues. CDR3 residues: CASSPAQPGHRSYEQYF. The CDR3 DNA reads as TGCGCCAGCAGCCCGGCCCAACCGGGACATCGCTCCTACGAGCAGTACTTC.

The chain couples TRBV19 to TRBJ1-1; a possible D gene is TRBD1 (5 bases). The CDR3 has 15 residues. Germline assignment: CDR1 LNHDA and CDR2 SQIVND (reference sequence). V was pared by 4 bases and J by 1 base, with 13 bases between. This chain's CDR3 is CASSTPGKGNTEAFF. CDR3 coding DNA: TGTGCCAGTAGTACCCCAGGGAAGGGGAACACTGAAGCTTTCTTT. Together with reference TRBV19 and TRBJ1-1, the CDR3 gives the full variable domain: DGGITQSPKYLFRKEGQNVTLSCEQNLNHDAMYWYRQDPGQGLRLIYYSQIVNDFQKGDIAEGYSVSREKKESFPLTVTSAQKNPTAFYLCASSTPGKGNTEAFFGQGTRLTVV.

This clone was found once. This chain joins TRBV5-4 and TRBJ2-1; 9 bases align to TRBD2. CDR1 and CDR2 from the germline V gene are SGHNT and YYREEE (reference sequence). Losses at the gene ends were 6 bases for V and 3 bases for J; bases not matched to a gene: 10. The CDR3 runs to 16 residues. The CDR3 sequence is CASNNMASGNYNEQFF. The CDR3 nucleotides are TGTGCCAGCAACAATATGGCTAGCGGGAACTACAATGAGCAGTTCTTC.

The V call is TRBV7-9, the J call TRBJ2-7, with 9 nucleotides matching TRBD1. Germline values: CDR1 SEHNR, CDR2 FQNEAQ (reference sequence). This CDR3 spans 16 amino acids. With V trimmed by 5 bases and J by 6 bases, 14 bases remained unmatched. The CDR3 protein is CASSPKAGQGTSEQYF. CDR3 in DNA: TGTGCCAGCAGCCCTAAAGCGGGACAGGGCACGAGCGAGCAGTACTTC.

This chain uses TRBV28 with TRBJ2-5; TRBD1 might be the D (6 bases). Germline CDR1 is MDHEN and CDR2 is SYDVKM. The CDR3 totals 13 residues. The ends were cut back, 5 bases at V and 9 bases at J, with 16 bases in the middle. The CDR3 DNA follows: TGTGCCAGCAGTCCGGACAGCGAAGTGGCCCAGTACTTC. This sequence encodes CASSPDSEVAQYF.